A single sample gave rise to the 16 T cell receptor beta chains below, sequenced in a study of molecular identifiers for immune sequencing clone quantification listed by TCRdb under 2018. To prepare the library, PCR was applied. The sequencing machine was a NextSeq 500. The raw public data were reprocessed by TCRdb itself: fastp quality trimming at Q25, MiXCR clonotype calling, in-frame beta chains only. Each CDR3 protein appears once, grouped with its most common genes and DNA. Counted in this sample were some 580,000 distinct CDR3 sequences; approximately 24% of them appeared once. In total, the top ten clones hold 0.78% of the sample. Sequences were obtained from naive CD8+ T cells from blood, with Jurkat cell RNA spiked in. The sample's cell subset or site, from its label and the paper: FACS-sorted CD8+CD4-CCR7+CD45RA+ naive T cells. The receptors shown here come from a human donor in good health. Some libraries in this study had Jurkat cell RNA spiked in.

This clonotype was found many times. The chain couples TRBV12-3 or TRBV12-4 to TRBJ2-3; tentatively, D is TRBD2 (6 bases). V lost 10 bases and J 0 bases, leaving 11 bases between the germline ends. This CDR3 has 13 residues. CDR3 amino acids: CAIRGTSTDTQYF. In nucleotides, the CDR3 is TGTGCCATCCGGGGGACTAGCACAGATACGCAGTATTTT.

Of note for this clonotype: A much larger clone sits a single nucleotide away, making a read error possible. V is TRBV3-1 and J is TRBJ1-1, with D possibly being TRBD1 (5 bases). The germline V gene has CDR1 LGHDT and CDR2 YNNKEL (reference sequence). This CDR3 has 14 amino acids. The DNA for the CDR3 is TGTGCCAGCAGCCGCCGGAACAGGAACACTGAAACTTTCTTT. Amino acid sequence: CASSRRNRNTETFF. Full variable domain (remainder filled in from reference TRBV3-1 and TRBJ1-1): DTAVSQTPKYLVTQMGNDKSIKCEQNLGHDTMYWYKQDSKKFLKIMFSYNNKELIINETVPNRFSPKSPDKAHLNLHINSLELGDSAVYFCASSRRNRNTETFFGQGTRLTVV.

The J gene is TRBJ2-5, the V gene TRBV20-1; 9 positions match TRBD2. J lost 1 base, V lost 6 bases, and 9 bases had no gene match. CDR1 and CDR2 (germline): DFQATT, SNEGSKA (reference sequence). There are 15 residues in the CDR3. CDR3 in amino acids: CSAQSQRGVQETQYF. In DNA form, the CDR3 reads TGCAGTGCCCAGTCCCAGCGGGGGGTCCAAGAGACCCAGTACTTC.

Points on this clonotype: A clone one base away is much larger, so this may be a read error. The J gene is TRBJ2-1, the V gene TRBV6-2 or TRBV6-3; 9 nucleotides line up with TRBD2. The germline gives CDR1 MNHEY, CDR2 SVGEGT. The CDR3 loop spans 14 amino acids. The V segment lost 7 bases and the J segment 12 bases; nucleotides outside the gene matches: 13. This CDR3 reads CASTTWRGGDAQFF. In DNA form, the CDR3 reads TGTGCCAGCACCACGTGGCGCGGGGGGGATGCGCAGTTCTTC.

There are a few counts of this clonotype. The chain employs TRBV12-3 or TRBV12-4 and TRBJ2-5, with no clear D. This CDR3 has 15 residues. Trimming stripped 6 bases from V and 5 bases from J, with 19 bases between. CDR3 DNA: TGTGCCAGCAGCCGGTATATTACAACGGCGGAGACCCAGTACTTC. Translated: CASSRYITTAETQYF.

A remark on this clonotype: This CDR3 fails to terminate in the conserved phenylalanine or tryptophan, so it likely reflects a read error. The V gene is TRBV28, the J gene TRBJ2-6; no clear D. This CDR3 spans 16 amino acids. The ends were cut back, 2 bases at V and 4 bases at J, with 12 bases in the middle. In germline, CDR1 is MDHEN, CDR2 SYDVKM. CDR3 sequence reads: CASSLPPRSGANVLTS. Here the CDR3 DNA reads TGTGCCAGCAGTTTACCCCCCCGGTCGGGGGCCAACGTCCTGACTTCC.

This clonotype was seen many times. The CDR3 here is CASSRSRGSEQYF. DNA for the CDR3: TGTGCCAGCAGTAGATCCAGGGGTTCCGAGCAGTACTTC. The J gene is TRBJ2-7, the V gene TRBV6-2 or TRBV6-3; D is possibly TRBD1 (6 bases). CDR3 size: 13 residues. Trimming left V 5 bases short and J 6 bases short, with 14 bases between. CDR1 and CDR2 (germline): MNHEY, SVGEGT.

V and J are TRBV19 and TRBJ2-7; 7 bases are a match to TRBD1. J lost 5 bases, V lost 6 bases, and 4 bases had no gene match. Germline-derived CDR1 and CDR2 are LNHDA and SQIVND (reference sequence). CDR3 size: 12 residues. The CDR3 loop reads CASRTGYDEQYF. In DNA, the CDR3 is TGTGCCAGTAGGACAGGGTACGACGAGCAGTACTTC.

This clonotype was counted only a few times. The rearrangement links TRBV7-9 to TRBJ2-7, with D perhaps TRBD1 or TRBD2 (5 bases each). CDR1 and CDR2 (germline): SEHNR, FQNEAQ (reference sequence). The CDR3 runs 16 residues. V lost 1 base to trimming and J lost 2 bases, with 15 bases between them. CDR3 bases: TGTGCCAGCAGCTTAGGCCCCGGGACCCTCACCTACGAGCAGTACTTC. Its protein is CASSLGPGTLTYEQYF.

A remark on this clonotype: The conserved phenylalanine or tryptophan normally closing the CDR3 is absent here, so this likely arose from a read error. The rearrangement joins TRBV5-1 to TRBJ2-3; 12 positions agree with TRBD2. With V trimmed by 3 bases and J by 4 bases, 3 bases remained unmatched. CDR1 is SGHRS, CDR2 YFSETQ, per germline. The CDR3 is 15 amino acids. In DNA, the CDR3 is TGCGCCAGCAGCTCCGGGACTAGCGGGCCAGATACGCAGTATCTT. This encodes CASSSGTSGPDTQYL.

Regarding this clonotype: One end of the junction does not line up with germline, which may come from a read error. V and J are TRBV20-1 and TRBJ2-7; D not certain. This CDR3 comprises 11 residues. The germline V gene encodes CDR1 DFQATT and CDR2 SNEGSKA (reference sequence). CDR3 residues: CSARDFYAQYF. CDR3 DNA: TGCAGTGCTAGGGATTTTTACGCGCAGTACTTC.

The chain links TRBV15 to TRBJ1-3; TRBD1 might be the D (5 bases). V lost 3 bases to trimming and J lost 13 bases, with 10 bases between them. Germline CDR1 and CDR2: LNHNV and YYDKDF (reference sequence). The CDR3 length is 11 residues. In DNA form, the CDR3 reads TGTGCCACCAGCAGTGGGGGTTGGATATATTTT. It encodes CATSSGGWIYF.

The V call is TRBV9, the J call TRBJ1-2, with D hard to call. CDR3 length: 12 amino acids. Looked up from germline, CDR1 is SGDLS and CDR2 is YYNGEE. V shed 3 bases and J shed 1 base, with 4 bases lying between them. CDR3 in DNA: TGTGCCAGCAGCGGAAGTAACTATGGCTACACCTTC. Encoded protein: CASSGSNYGYTF.

On this clonotype: The CDR3 does not end in the conserved phenylalanine or tryptophan, so this is likely a read error. The genes are TRBV2 and TRBJ2-1; tentative D call: TRBD2 (5 bases). Trimming left V 3 bases short and J 4 bases short, with 7 bases between. CDR3 size: 13 residues. CDR1 is SNHLY and CDR2 is FYNNEI in the germline V gene. CDR3: CASSDGGYNEQFS. The CDR3 coding sequence is TGTGCCAGCAGTGACGGCGGGTACAATGAGCAGTTCTCC.

Concerning this clonotype: One end of the junction does not line up with germline, which may come from a read error. The genes are TRBV6-6 and TRBJ2-1, with TRBD2 matching 9 bases. There are 13 residues in the CDR3. In germline, CDR1 is MNHNY, CDR2 SVGAGI (reference sequence). The CDR3 nucleotides read TGTGCCAGCAGTTTCGGGACTAGCCATGAGCGGTTCTTC. Translating it yields CASSFGTSHERFF.

The rearrangement links TRBV27 to TRBJ2-5; 13 positions agree with TRBD2. J gave up 6 bases and V 3 bases, and 7 bases lay outside the gene matches. This CDR3 has 16 residues. Germline V CDR1 and CDR2: MNHEY, SMNVEV (reference sequence). CDR3 bases: TGTGCCAGCAGTTTTCGAGGACTAGCGGGAGCACAGACCCAGTACTTC. As protein: CASSFRGLAGAQTQYF.